This T cell receptor (beta chain) derives from a study of cytomegalovirus exposure and HLA in healthy donors. Across the study: Among the 300 to 500 donors who were genotyped, about 86% fell in the genetic ancestry cluster that is associated with self-reported Caucasian donors. The study, taken as a whole, reports: Cytomegalovirus-associated TCR beta chains were listed, numbering 164. Most TCR sequences were seen very rarely across donors, but some public TCRs occurred in many. In a later analysis, HLA-C alleles had the fewest associated TCRs, DRB1 alleles the most.

PCR was performed using 60 Vbeta and 13 Jbeta primers. TCRdb keeps only in-frame clones here, not all; method: immunoSEQ multiplex PCR. This sample carries about 140,000 clones, 80% of them seen once, and the ten largest clones take less than 1.5%. In the case of this clone: The antigen remains unidentified.

Trimming at V came to 4 bases and at J to 4 bases, leaving 10 bases not matched to a gene. Germline V lookup: CDR1 SGHRS, CDR2 YFSETQ. The CDR3 spans 16 residues. This TCR was sampled from a male donor in good health and CMV-seropositive. Sequencing was done on a sample of PBMCs. The chain recombines TRBV5-1 with TRBJ2-5; 10 nucleotides agree with TRBD2. CDR3 sequence (DNA): TGCGCCAGCAGCCCAACCGGGACTAGCGTCCCAGAGACCCAGTACTTC. It specifies CASSPTGTSVPETQYF.